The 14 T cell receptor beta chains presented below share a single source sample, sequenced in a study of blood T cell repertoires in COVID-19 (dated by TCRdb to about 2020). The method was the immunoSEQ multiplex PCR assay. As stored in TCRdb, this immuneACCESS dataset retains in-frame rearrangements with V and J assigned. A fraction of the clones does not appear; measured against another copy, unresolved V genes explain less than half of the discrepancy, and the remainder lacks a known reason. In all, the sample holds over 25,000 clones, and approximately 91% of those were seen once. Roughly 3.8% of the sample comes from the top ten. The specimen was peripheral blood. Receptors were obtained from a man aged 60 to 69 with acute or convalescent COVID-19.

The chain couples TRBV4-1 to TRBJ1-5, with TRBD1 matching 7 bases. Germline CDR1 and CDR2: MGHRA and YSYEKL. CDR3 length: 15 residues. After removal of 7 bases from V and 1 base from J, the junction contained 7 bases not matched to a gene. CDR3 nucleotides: TGCGCCAGCAACCCAGACAGGGTGAGCAATCAGCCCCAGCATTTT. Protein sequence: CASNPDRVSNQPQHF.

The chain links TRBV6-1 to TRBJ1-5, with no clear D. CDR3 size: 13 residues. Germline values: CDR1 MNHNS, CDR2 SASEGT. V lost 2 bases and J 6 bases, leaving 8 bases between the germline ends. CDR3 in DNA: TGTGCCAGCAGTGAAATACGGGTTCAGCCCCAGCATTTT. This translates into CASSEIRVQPQHF.

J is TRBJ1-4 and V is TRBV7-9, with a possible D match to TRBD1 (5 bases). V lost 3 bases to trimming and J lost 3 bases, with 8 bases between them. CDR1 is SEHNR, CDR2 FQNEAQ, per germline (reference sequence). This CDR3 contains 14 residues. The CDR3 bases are TGTGCCAGCAGCTTCAGGGCACCTAATGAAAAACTGTTTTTT. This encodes CASSFRAPNEKLFF.

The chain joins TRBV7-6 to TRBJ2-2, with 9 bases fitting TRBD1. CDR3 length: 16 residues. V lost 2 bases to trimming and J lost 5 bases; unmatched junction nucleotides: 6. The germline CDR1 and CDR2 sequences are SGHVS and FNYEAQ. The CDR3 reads CASSLKGQGYTGELFF. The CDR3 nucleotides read TGTGCCAGCAGCTTAAAGGGACAGGGATATACCGGGGAGCTGTTTTTT.

The CDR3 bases are TGCAGCGTCACGCCGAGAGTAGCGGTAACCGAGGATACGCAGTATTTT. Amino acid sequence: CSVTPRVAVTEDTQYF. The V gene is TRBV29-1, the J gene TRBJ2-3, with D maybe TRBD2 (6 bases). CDR1 SQVTM and CDR2 ANQGSEA come from the germline V gene. This CDR3 spans 16 amino acids. V was trimmed by 6 bases and J by 6 bases, leaving 25 bases between them.

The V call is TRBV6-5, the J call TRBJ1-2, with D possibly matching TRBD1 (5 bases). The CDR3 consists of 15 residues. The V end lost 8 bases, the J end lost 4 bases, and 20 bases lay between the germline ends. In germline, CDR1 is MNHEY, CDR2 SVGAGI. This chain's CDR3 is CASPRDCRLCYGYTF. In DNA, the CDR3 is TGTGCCAGCCCCCGGGACTGTCGTCTTTGCTATGGCTACACCTTC.

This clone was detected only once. The CDR3 is CASSVRGTIYNEQFF. The CDR3, as DNA: TGTGCCAGCAGCGTTAGAGGGACTATTTACAATGAGCAGTTCTTC. The chain combines TRBV9 with TRBJ2-1, with 7 bases lining up with TRBD2. The CDR3 covers 15 residues. From germline, CDR1 is SGDLS and CDR2 YYNGEE. V lost 2 bases and J lost 4; bases outside the gene matches: 6.

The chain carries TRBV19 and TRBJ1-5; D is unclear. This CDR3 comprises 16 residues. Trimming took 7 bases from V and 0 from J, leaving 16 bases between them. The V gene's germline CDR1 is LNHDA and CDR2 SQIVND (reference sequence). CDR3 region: CASNPSVLNSNQPQHF. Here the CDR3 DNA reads TGTGCCAGTAACCCCTCGGTCCTTAATAGCAATCAGCCCCAGCATTTT.

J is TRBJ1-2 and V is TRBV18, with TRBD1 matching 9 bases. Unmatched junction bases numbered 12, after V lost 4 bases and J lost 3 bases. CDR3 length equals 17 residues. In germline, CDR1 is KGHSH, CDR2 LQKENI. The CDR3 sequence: CASSQPGTGNKDYGYTF. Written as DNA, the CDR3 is TGTGCCAGCTCACAACCCGGGACAGGGAACAAGGACTATGGCTACACCTTC.

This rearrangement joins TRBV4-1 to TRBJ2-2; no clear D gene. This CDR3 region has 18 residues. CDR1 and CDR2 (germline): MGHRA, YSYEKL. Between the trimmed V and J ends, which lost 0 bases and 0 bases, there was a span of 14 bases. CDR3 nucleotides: TGCGCCAGCAGCCAAGACCCCGTAGAGGCCTCGAACACCGGGGAGCTGTTTTTT. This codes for CASSQDPVEASNTGELFF.

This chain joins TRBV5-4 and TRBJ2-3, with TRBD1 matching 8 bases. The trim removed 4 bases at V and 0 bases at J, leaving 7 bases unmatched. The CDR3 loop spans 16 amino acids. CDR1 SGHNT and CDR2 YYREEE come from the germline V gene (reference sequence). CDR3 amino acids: CASSKLDRVSTDTQYF. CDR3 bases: TGTGCCAGCAGCAAGCTGGACAGGGTTAGCACAGATACGCAGTATTTT.

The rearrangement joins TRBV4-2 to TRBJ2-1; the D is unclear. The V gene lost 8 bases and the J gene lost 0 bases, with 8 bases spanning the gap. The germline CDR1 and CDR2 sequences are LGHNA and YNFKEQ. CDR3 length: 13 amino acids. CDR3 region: CASGPTSYNEQFF. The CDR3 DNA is TGTGCCAGCGGGCCTACCTCCTACAATGAGCAGTTCTTC.

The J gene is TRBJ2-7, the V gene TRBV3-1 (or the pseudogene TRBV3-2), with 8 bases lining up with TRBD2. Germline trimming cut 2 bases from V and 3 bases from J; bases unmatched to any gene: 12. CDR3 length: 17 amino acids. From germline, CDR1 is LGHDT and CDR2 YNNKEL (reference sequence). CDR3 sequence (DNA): TGTGCCAGCAGCCAAAGTGCGGGAGGCACATTGCGCTACGAGCAGTACTTC. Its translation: CASSQSAGGTLRYEQYF.

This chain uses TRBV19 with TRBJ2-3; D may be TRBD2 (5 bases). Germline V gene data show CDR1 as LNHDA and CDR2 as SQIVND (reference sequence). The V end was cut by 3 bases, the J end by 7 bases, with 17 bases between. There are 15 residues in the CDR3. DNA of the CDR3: TGTGCCAGTAGTATGACCGGGATGGATCGAAATACGCAGTATTTT. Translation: CASSMTGMDRNTQYF.